The 5 T cell receptor beta chains reported below all come from one sample, sequenced in a study of shared clonotypes between healthy human individuals. Profiling relied on immunoSEQ multiplex PCR, and the TCRdb table lists in-frame clones only, not all of them. The sample lists 2 million to 2.5 million clones; approximately 95% were seen once. Source material: naive CD4+ T cells sorted from blood. The subset: CD45RA+ positively selected. These receptors were collected from a man in his late teens or twenties in good health.

This clone appeared a few times. The chain uses TRBV10-3 and TRBJ1-1; D remains ambiguous. This CDR3 spans 14 amino acids. From germline, CDR1 is ENHRY and CDR2 SYGVKD. V lost 2 bases and J lost 0, with 7 bases in between. The CDR3 nucleotides read TGTGCCATCAGTGAGCTCAGCGTGAACACTGAAGCTTTCTTT. Its translation: CAISELSVNTEAFF.

This sequence joins TRBV18 and TRBJ2-7, with 8 bases identical to TRBD2. This CDR3 contains 14 residues. Germline V CDR1 and CDR2: KGHSH, LQKENI. Trimming cost V 3 bases and J 7 bases; bases outside gene matches: 8. In DNA form, the CDR3 reads TGTGCCAGCTCACCTAGCGGGATTAGGTGGGAGCAGTACTTC. This encodes CASSPSGIRWEQYF.

The chain links TRBV14 to TRBJ2-1; TRBD2 is a possible D gene (5 bases). Germline loops: CDR1 SGHDN, CDR2 FVKESK. CDR3 length: 15 residues. Trimming removed 4 bases at V and 7 bases at J, with 17 bases between. CDR3 in amino acids: CASSRSDYFWNEQFF. Here the CDR3 DNA reads TGTGCCAGCAGCCGTAGCGACTACTTCTGGAATGAGCAGTTCTTC.

The chain links TRBV27 to TRBJ2-7; 13 bases match TRBD2. This CDR3 has 15 amino acids. Unmatched junction bases numbered 7, after V lost 7 bases and J lost 4 bases. Germline V gives CDR1 MNHEY, CDR2 SMNVEV (reference sequence). The CDR3 is CASTLLAGGMYEQYF. CDR3 coding DNA: TGTGCCAGCACCCTACTAGCGGGAGGGATGTACGAGCAGTACTTC.

This sequence joins TRBV28 and TRBJ1-2; maybe TRBD1 (6 bases). This CDR3 has 15 amino acids. Per the germline V gene, CDR1 is MDHEN and CDR2 is SYDVKM. Trimming pared 6 bases from V and 0 bases from J, leaving 14 bases between. As DNA, the CDR3 is TGTGCCAGCAGGGCTACAGGGAACGCTAACTATGGCTACACCTTC. Translation: CASRATGNANYGYTF.